The 16 T cell receptor beta chains listed next were all sequenced from one sample in a study of blood T cell repertoires in COVID-19. Measured with immunoSEQ multiplex PCR; TCRdb has only the in-frame clones, and not every one. Of approximately 380,000 clones in the sample, around 89% are singletons; the top ten hold 1.2%. Material for sequencing was PBMCs or T cells enriched from blood (not recorded which). All receptors come from a woman between 18 and 29 years old who had recovered from COVID-19.

V gene TRBV7-9 combines with J gene TRBJ1-3; TRBD1 matches 9 bases. Germline CDR1 reads SEHNR; CDR2 reads FQNEAQ (reference sequence). With 5 bases clipped from V and 2 bases from J, the junction kept 4 bases outside the gene matches. This CDR3 has 15 amino acids. The CDR3 DNA is TGTGCCAGCAGCCCCCGGGACAGGGCTGGAAACACCATATATTTT. Its protein product is CASSPRDRAGNTIYF. Looking up the rest from reference TRBV7-9 and TRBJ1-3 gives the full variable domain: DTGVSQNPRHKITKRGQNVTFRCDPISEHNRLYWYRQTLGQGPEFLTYFQNEAQLEKSRLLSDRFSAERPKGSFSTLEIQRTEQGDSAMYLCASSPRDRAGNTIYFGEGSWLTVV.

V and J are TRBV4-3 and TRBJ1-2, with D hard to call. Germline lookup yields CDR1 LGHNA and CDR2 YSLEER. The V end was cut by 1 base, the J end by 10 bases, with 7 bases between. This CDR3 region has 11 residues. The chain's CDR3 is CASSQVLDYTF. In DNA form, the CDR3 reads TGCGCCAGCAGCCAAGTGCTAGACTACACCTTC.

The CDR3 nucleotides are TGCGCCAGCAGCTTAAGACAGCAAGAGACCCAGTACTTC. Amino acid sequence: CASSLRQQETQYF. The chain couples TRBV5-1 to TRBJ2-5; D is possibly TRBD1 (5 bases). Germline lookup yields CDR1 SGHRS and CDR2 YFSETQ. The V gene lost 2 bases and the J gene lost 2 bases, with 7 bases spanning the gap. The CDR3 consists of 13 residues.

The rearrangement joins TRBV11-2 to TRBJ1-2; 7 bases match TRBD1. The V segment lost 5 bases and the J segment 4 bases; nucleotides outside the gene matches: 13. The germline V gene encodes CDR1 SGHAT and CDR2 FQNNGV. The CDR3 is made up of 16 amino acids. The DNA for the CDR3 is TGTGCCAGCAGCCAATTACAGGGGCCACCGGGCTATGGCTACACCTTC. It is translated as CASSQLQGPPGYGYTF.

This clone was picked up one time. The V and J genes are TRBV10-3 and TRBJ2-2, with D tentatively TRBD1 (6 bases). Germline CDR1 is ENHRY and CDR2 is SYGVKD. Trimming shortened V by 7 bases and J by 2 bases, and 11 bases separated the two germline ends. CDR3 length: 14 amino acids. The CDR3 loop reads CAIKGQLNTGELFF. The CDR3 nucleotides read TGTGCCATCAAAGGACAGCTTAACACCGGGGAGCTGTTTTTT.

The chain recombines TRBV2 with TRBJ2-3; D remains unclear. The CDR3 totals 12 residues. V lost 6 bases and J 4 bases, leaving 8 bases between the germline ends. CDR1 SNHLY and CDR2 FYNNEI come from the germline V gene. As DNA, the CDR3 is TGTGCCAGCAGCGGTGAGGCAGATACGCAGTATTTT. The encoded protein is CASSGEADTQYF.

The J gene is TRBJ1-2, the V gene TRBV12-3 or TRBV12-4, with a weak D call TRBD1 (5 bases). This CDR3 spans 12 amino acids. Trimming stripped 5 bases from V and 7 bases from J, with 11 bases between. CDR3 sequence (DNA): TGTGCCAGCAGTGGGGGGTTGGGTGGCTACACCTTC. This codes for CASSGGLGGYTF.

The rearrangement links TRBV21-1 to TRBJ2-7; no check of the table's D call, TRBD1, against the DNA was made. TRBV21-1 is a listed pseudogene. The CDR3 extends over 16 amino acids. The CDR3 region has the DNA TGTGCCAGCAGGCCCGACAGGGGGCTATTTGACCACGAGCAGTACTTC. The encoded protein is CASRPDRGLFDHEQYF.

V usage is TRBV12-3 or TRBV12-4 and J usage is TRBJ2-1; 11 bases fit TRBD1. The CDR3 totals 13 residues. Trimming took 8 bases from V and 6 from J; bases not matched to a gene: 3. CDR3 sequence: CASLDRGLNEQFF. The DNA of the CDR3 is TGTGCCAGCCTGGACAGGGGGCTCAATGAGCAGTTCTTC.

Regarding this clone: This sample also contains other DNA sequences that code for the same CDR3. This chain links TRBV6-5 with TRBJ1-5, with 9 bases that match TRBD1. The V and J ends lost 5 bases and 5 bases, in that order; junction bases with no gene match: 1. Germline CDR1 and CDR2: MNHEY and SVGAGI. The CDR3 runs to 13 residues. The CDR3 bases are TGTGCCAGCAGTAGGGACAGGGATCAGCCCCAGCATTTT. Residues: CASSRDRDQPQHF.

The rearrangement joins TRBV10-3 to TRBJ1-1; D uncertain. The V end was cut by 8 bases, the J end by 6 bases, with 22 bases between. CDR3 length equals 15 residues. Per germline, CDR1 ENHRY and CDR2 SYGVKD. The CDR3 DNA follows: TGTGCCATCTCTTACCGGGATCCTATCGGCCCTGAAGCTTTCTTT. Translated: CAISYRDPIGPEAFF.

The gene calls are TRBV12-5 and TRBJ2-1; D is possibly TRBD2 (5 bases). Trimming took off 6 bases at V and 8 bases at J, with 11 bases between the two ends. The germline V gene encodes CDR1 LGHNT and CDR2 FRNRAP. CDR3 length equals 12 residues. CDR3: CASGLSRDEQFF. In nucleotides, the CDR3 is TGTGCTAGTGGGCTATCGAGGGATGAGCAGTTCTTC.

The V gene is TRBV18, the J gene TRBJ2-5; perhaps TRBD1 as D (6 bases). This CDR3 is built from 15 residues. CDR1 KGHSH and CDR2 LQKENI come from the germline V gene. With 3 bases removed from V and 4 bases from J, the gap between germline ends came to 15 bases. CDR3: CASSPYRDGSETQYF. The CDR3 coding sequence is TGTGCCAGCTCACCTTACAGGGACGGGTCAGAGACCCAGTACTTC.

The chain is built from TRBV28 and TRBJ1-5; 7 bases line up with TRBD1. Germline V lookup: CDR1 MDHEN, CDR2 SYDVKM. The ends lost 5 bases at V and 12 bases at J; junction bases unmatched: 7. The length of the CDR3 is 12 residues. CDR3 DNA: TGTGCCAGCAGTCTAGGGACAGCGAGCCAGCATTTT. Protein sequence: CASSLGTASQHF.

The chain couples TRBV29-1 to TRBJ1-4, with D perhaps TRBD1 (5 bases). CDR1 is SQVTM and CDR2 is ANQGSEA in the germline V gene. The CDR3 covers 13 residues. V lost 8 bases and J 4 bases, leaving 14 bases between the germline ends. The CDR3 reads CSHTDSFNEKLFF. CDR3 bases: TGCAGCCATACTGACAGCTTTAATGAAAAACTGTTTTTT.

V is TRBV19 and J is TRBJ2-2, with D tentatively TRBD1 (6 bases). This CDR3 spans 13 amino acids. Trimming pared 4 bases from V and 7 bases from J, leaving 10 bases between. Germline assignment: CDR1 LNHDA and CDR2 SQIVND (reference sequence). The CDR3 coding sequence is TGTGCCAGTAGTACACAAGGGGGCGGGGAGCTGTTTTTT. Encoded protein: CASSTQGGGELFF.